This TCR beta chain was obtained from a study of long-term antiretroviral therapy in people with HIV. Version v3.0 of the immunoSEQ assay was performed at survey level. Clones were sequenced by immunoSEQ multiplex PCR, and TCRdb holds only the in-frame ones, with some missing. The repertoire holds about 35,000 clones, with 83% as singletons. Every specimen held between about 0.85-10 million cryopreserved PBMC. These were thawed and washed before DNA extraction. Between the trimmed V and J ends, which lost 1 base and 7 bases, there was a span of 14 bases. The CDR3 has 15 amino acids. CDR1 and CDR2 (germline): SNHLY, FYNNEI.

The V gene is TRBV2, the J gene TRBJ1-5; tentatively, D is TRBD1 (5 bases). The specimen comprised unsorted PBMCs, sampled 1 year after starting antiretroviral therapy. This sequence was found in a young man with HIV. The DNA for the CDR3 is TGTGCCAGCAGTGAAGGGGCAGGGTACGGGCAGCCCCAGCATTTT. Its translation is CASSEGAGYGQPQHF.